Following are 5 T cell receptor beta chains from one sample sequenced in a study of T cell repertoires in cytomegalovirus infection. TCRdb used MiXCR to reprocess the reads, holding one entry per CDR3 protein. The sample has around 800,000 distinct CDR3 sequences; approximately 30% are singletons. These receptors' targets are unknown. Material: cultured CD8+ T cells from PBMCs, obtained from culture after CMV antigen stimulation. The source is a human donor in good health (CMV status not recorded). Some clones in this sample may be carry-over from other donors' samples.

This clonotype was seen only a few times. In DNA form, the CDR3 reads TGTGCCAGCAGTTTAGGGGGGCACTCCTACAATGAGCAGTTCTTC. Protein product: CASSLGGHSYNEQFF. The rearrangement uses TRBV12-3 or TRBV12-4 and TRBJ2-1; D may be TRBD1 (6 bases). The ends were cut back, 1 base at V and 0 bases at J, with 7 bases in the middle. There are 15 residues in the CDR3.

This clonotype has a handful of counts. The chain is built from TRBV25-1 and TRBJ1-1; no definite D call. The germline V and J ends were trimmed by 0 bases and 1 base, with 9 bases remaining between them. Germline CDR1 and CDR2: MGHDK and SYGVNS. CDR3 length: 15 residues. For the CDR3, the DNA is TGTGCCAGCAGTGAATATGGCACCAAGAACACTGAAGCTTTCTTT. It translates to CASSEYGTKNTEAFF.

This clonotype was observed a handful of times. The CDR3 sequence is CASSQEDTYQETQYF. The CDR3 coding sequence is TGCGCCAGCAGCCAAGAGGACACCTACCAAGAGACCCAGTACTTC. The V call is TRBV4-3, the J call TRBJ2-5; a possible D gene is TRBD1 (5 bases). The CDR3 covers 15 residues. Germline assignment: CDR1 LGHNA and CDR2 YSLEER. Trimming took 0 bases from V and 0 from J, leaving 8 bases between them.

J is TRBJ1-5 and V is TRBV4-3; D is possibly TRBD1 (5 bases). The CDR3 extends over 15 amino acids. Germline V lookup: CDR1 LGHNA, CDR2 YSLEER. The V end lost 0 bases, the J end lost 8 bases, and 14 bases lay between the germline ends. The CDR3 region is CASSQDTGLGEPQHF. CDR3 coding DNA: TGCGCCAGCAGCCAAGACACGGGACTAGGAGAGCCCCAGCATTTT.

This chain joins TRBV12-3 or TRBV12-4 and TRBJ2-6; no definite D call. The CDR3 is 14 residues long. The V end lost 7 bases, the J end lost 1 base, and 8 bases lay between the germline ends. CDR3 residues: CASTPDSGANVLTF. CDR3 DNA: TGTGCCAGCACCCCGGATTCTGGGGCCAACGTCCTGACTTTC.